There are many counts of the clone carrying this T cell receptor beta chain. Its antigen is still unknown. These data originate in a study of neurological immune-mediated disorders. Whole-study results and caveats: When repertoires were grouped phylogenetically, those of 18 of 34 multiple sclerosis patients fell into one related-CDR3 cluster, a possible signature. In HTLV-1-associated myelopathy, TCR clonal expansion was greatest, and in multiple sclerosis it was least, below healthy controls.

TCRdb re-analysed the 5' RACE reads in MiXCR, keeping a single row per CDR3 protein. The top ten clones hold roughly 6% of a sample with around 61,000 distinct CDR3 sequences, approximately 5.3% of them seen once. The CDR3 covers 16 residues. V lost 0 bases to trimming and J lost 7 bases; unmatched junction nucleotides: 7. The germline V gene encodes CDR1 MGHRA and CDR2 YSYEKL. The sample was PBMCs. This clonotype originated in a human donor with multiple sclerosis. The donor label of this sample is uncertain. The chain has TRBV4-1 and TRBJ2-2, with 8 bases that match TRBD2. CDR3 sequence reads: CASSQDPGGLSGELFF. Written as DNA, the CDR3 is TGCGCCAGCAGCCAAGACCCGGGGGGGCTGAGCGGGGAGCTGTTTTTT.